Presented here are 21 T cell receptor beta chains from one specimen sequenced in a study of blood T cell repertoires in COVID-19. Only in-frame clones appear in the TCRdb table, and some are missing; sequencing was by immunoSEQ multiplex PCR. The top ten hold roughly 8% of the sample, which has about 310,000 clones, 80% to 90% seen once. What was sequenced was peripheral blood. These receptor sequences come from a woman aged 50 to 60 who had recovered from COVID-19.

The CDR3: CASSQESQENTEAFF. The CDR3 nucleotides are TGCGCCAGCAGCCAAGAATCCCAGGAGAACACTGAAGCTTTCTTT. The V and J genes are TRBV4-3 and TRBJ1-1; D uncertain. V was shortened by 0 bases and J by 1 base, with 9 bases between the two germline ends. Germline CDR1 is LGHNA and CDR2 is YSLEER. This CDR3 has 15 amino acids.

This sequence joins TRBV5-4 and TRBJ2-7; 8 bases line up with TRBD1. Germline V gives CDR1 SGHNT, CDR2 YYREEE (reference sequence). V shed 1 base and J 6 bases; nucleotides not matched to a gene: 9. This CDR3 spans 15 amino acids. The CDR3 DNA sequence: TGTGCCAGCAGCTTGAGTTTACAGGGGGTCTCCGAGCAGTACTTC. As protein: CASSLSLQGVSEQYF.

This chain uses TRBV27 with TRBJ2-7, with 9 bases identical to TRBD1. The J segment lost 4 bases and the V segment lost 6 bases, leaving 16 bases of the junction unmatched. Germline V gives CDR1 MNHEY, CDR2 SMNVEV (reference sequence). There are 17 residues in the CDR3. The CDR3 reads CASSLGVPGQGRYEQYF. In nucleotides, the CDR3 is TGTGCCAGCAGCTTGGGCGTTCCGGGACAGGGTAGATACGAGCAGTACTTC.

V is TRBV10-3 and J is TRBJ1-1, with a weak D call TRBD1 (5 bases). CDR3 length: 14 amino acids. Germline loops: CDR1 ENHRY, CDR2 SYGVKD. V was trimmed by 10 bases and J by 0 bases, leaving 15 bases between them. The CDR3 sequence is CATNLGAMNTEAFF. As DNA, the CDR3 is TGTGCCACAAACTTAGGGGCTATGAACACTGAAGCTTTCTTT.

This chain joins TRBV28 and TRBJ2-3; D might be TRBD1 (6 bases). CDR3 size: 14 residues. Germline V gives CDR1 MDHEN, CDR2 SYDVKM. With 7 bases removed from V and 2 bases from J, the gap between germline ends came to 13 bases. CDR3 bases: TGTGCCAGCAACAGGGAAAAATTCACAGATACGCAGTATTTT. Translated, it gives CASNREKFTDTQYF.

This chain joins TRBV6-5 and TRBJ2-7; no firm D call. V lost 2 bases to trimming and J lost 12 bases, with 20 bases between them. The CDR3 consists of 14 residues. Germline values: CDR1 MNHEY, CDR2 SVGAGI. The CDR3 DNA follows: TGTGCCAGCAGTTACAAAACATACAGTCCTCGGCTGTACTTC. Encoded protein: CASSYKTYSPRLYF.

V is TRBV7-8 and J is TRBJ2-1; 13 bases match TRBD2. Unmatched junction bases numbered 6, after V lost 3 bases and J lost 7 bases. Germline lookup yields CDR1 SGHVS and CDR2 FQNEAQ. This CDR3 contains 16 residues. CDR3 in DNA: TGTGCCAGCAGCTTGTCACTAGCGGGGGGGCGGAATGAGCAGTTCTTC. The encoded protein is CASSLSLAGGRNEQFF.

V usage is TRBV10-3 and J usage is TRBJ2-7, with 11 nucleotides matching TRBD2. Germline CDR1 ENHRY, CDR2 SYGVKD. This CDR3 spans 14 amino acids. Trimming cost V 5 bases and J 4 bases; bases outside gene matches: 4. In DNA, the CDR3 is TGTGCCATCAGTTCCGGGACTAGCGGATACGAGCAGTACTTC. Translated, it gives CAISSGTSGYEQYF.

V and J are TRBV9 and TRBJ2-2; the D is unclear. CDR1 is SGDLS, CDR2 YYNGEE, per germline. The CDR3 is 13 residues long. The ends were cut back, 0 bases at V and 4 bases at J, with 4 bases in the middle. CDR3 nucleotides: TGTGCCAGCAGCGTAGCGGTCACCGGGGAGCTGTTTTTT. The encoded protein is CASSVAVTGELFF.

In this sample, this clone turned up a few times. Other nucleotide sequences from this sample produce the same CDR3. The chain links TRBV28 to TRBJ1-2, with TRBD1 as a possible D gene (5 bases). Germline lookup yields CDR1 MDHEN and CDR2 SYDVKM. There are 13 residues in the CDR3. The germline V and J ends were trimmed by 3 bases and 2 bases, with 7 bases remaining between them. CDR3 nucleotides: TGTGCCAGCAGTTTTTCAGGGAACTATGGCTACACCTTC. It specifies CASSFSGNYGYTF.

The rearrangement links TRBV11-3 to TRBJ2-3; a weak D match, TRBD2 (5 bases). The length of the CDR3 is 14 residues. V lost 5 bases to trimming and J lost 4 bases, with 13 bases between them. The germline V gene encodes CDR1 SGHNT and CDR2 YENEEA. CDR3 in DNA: TGTGCCAGCAGCCGGGATGTAGCTGCAGATACGCAGTATTTT. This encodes CASSRDVAADTQYF.

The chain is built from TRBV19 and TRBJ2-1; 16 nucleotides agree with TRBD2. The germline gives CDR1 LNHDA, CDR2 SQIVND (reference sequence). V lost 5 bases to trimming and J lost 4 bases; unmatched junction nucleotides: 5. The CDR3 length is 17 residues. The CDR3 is CASSDAGLAGGYNEQFF. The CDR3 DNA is TGTGCCAGTAGTGACGCGGGACTAGCGGGGGGGTACAATGAGCAGTTCTTC.

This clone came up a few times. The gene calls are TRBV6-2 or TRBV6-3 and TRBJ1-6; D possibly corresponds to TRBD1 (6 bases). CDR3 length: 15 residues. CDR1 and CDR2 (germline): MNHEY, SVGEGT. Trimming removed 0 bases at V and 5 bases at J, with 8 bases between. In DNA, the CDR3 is TGTGCCAGCAGTTACTCCGGGACAAATAATTCACCCCTCCACTTT. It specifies CASSYSGTNNSPLHF.

The CDR3 DNA follows: TGTGCCAGCAGGGAGGGGTCAGGGCTGGGAGAGACCCAGTACTTC. Encoded protein: CASREGSGLGETQYF. The chain is built from TRBV6-5 and TRBJ2-5; D might be TRBD2 (6 bases). The germline V gene encodes CDR1 MNHEY and CDR2 SVGAGI. V lost 6 bases to trimming and J lost 4 bases, with 18 bases between them. CDR3 length: 15 amino acids.

CDR3 DNA sequence: TGTGCCACCAGTGACTCAGGGTCTCGCAATCAGCCCCAGCATTTT. The encoded protein is CATSDSGSRNQPQHF. V usage is TRBV24-1 and J usage is TRBJ1-5; D possibly corresponds to TRBD1 (5 bases). Trimming pared 4 bases from V and 2 bases from J, leaving 11 bases between. Germline CDR1 and CDR2: KGHDR and SFDVKD. The CDR3 contains 15 residues.

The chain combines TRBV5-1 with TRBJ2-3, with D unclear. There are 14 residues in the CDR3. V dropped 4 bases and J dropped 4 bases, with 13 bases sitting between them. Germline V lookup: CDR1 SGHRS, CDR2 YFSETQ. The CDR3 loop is CASSPAGTADTQYF. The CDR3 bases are TGCGCCAGCAGCCCAGCCGGAACAGCAGATACGCAGTATTTT.

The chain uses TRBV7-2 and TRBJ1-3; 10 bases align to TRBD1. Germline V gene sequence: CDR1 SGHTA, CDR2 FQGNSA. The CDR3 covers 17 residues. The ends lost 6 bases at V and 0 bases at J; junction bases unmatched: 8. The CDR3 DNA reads TGTGCCAGCAGATCCGGGACAGGGGCTCTCTCTGGAAACACCATATATTTT. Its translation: CASRSGTGALSGNTIYF.

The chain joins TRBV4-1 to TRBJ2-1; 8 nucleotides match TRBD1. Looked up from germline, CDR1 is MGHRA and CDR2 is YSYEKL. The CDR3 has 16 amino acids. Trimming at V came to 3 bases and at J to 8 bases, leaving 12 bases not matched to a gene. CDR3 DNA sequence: TGCGCCAGCAGCCAGGGGATCGGACAGGGAGACTATGAGCAGTTCTTC. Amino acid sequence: CASSQGIGQGDYEQFF.

CDR3 sequence (DNA): TGCGCCAGCAGCGCTGGACAGGGGGTCTCCTACAATGAGCAGTTCTTC. Residues: CASSAGQGVSYNEQFF. This sequence joins TRBV5-1 and TRBJ2-1, with TRBD1 matching over 10 bases. Unmatched junction bases numbered 4, after V lost 4 bases and J lost 0 bases. Germline-derived CDR1 and CDR2 are SGHRS and YFSETQ. This CDR3 spans 16 amino acids. The full variable domain, with the rest looked up from reference TRBV5-1 and TRBJ2-1, is KAGVTQTPRYLIKTRGQQVTLSCSPISGHRSVSWYQQTPGQGLQFLFEYFSETQRNKGNFPGRFSGRQFSNSRSEMNVSTLELGDSALYLCASSAGQGVSYNEQFFGPGTRLTVL.

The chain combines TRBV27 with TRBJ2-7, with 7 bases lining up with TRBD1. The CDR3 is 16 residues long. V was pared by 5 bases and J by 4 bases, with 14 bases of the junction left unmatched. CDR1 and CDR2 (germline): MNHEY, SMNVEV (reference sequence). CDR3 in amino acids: CASSADTGTEPYEQYF. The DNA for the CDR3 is TGTGCCAGCAGTGCCGACACCGGGACAGAGCCTTACGAGCAGTACTTC.

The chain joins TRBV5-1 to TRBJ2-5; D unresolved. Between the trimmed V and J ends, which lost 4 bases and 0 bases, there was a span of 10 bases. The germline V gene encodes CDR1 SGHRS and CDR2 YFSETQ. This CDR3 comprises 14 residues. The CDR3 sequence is CASSLRTDQETQYF. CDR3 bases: TGCGCCAGCAGCCTCCGTACGGACCAAGAGACCCAGTACTTC. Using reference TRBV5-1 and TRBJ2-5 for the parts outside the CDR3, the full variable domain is KAGVTQTPRYLIKTRGQQVTLSCSPISGHRSVSWYQQTPGQGLQFLFEYFSETQRNKGNFPGRFSGRQFSNSRSEMNVSTLELGDSALYLCASSLRTDQETQYFGPGTRLLVL.